The present T cell receptor beta chain was sequenced within a study of blood T cell repertoires in COVID-19. Study information: Material from acute and convalescent COVID-19 was sourced from the United States, Italy and Spain. The analysed material was cDNA or gDNA that came from T cells, B-cell-depleted T cells, or PBMCs.

Under the authors' procedure: Nucleated cell counts were estimated from reference gene primer amplification. Method: immunoSEQ multiplex PCR; TCRdb's copy keeps in-frame clones and lacks some. That table gives V, J and clone size, and the DNA gave D and trimming. The sample lists 450,000 to 500,000 clones, 70% to 90% occurring once. The CDR3 spans 16 residues. V dropped 1 base and J dropped 3; count of bases not matched to a gene: 4. CDR1 and CDR2 (germline): SGHNT, YENEEA. This TCR was sampled from a human donor in a cohort sampled during active COVID-19. Material for sequencing was peripheral blood. The rearrangement uses TRBV11-3 and TRBJ2-2, with 8 positions matching TRBD2. The CDR3 reads CASSLGRGGDTGELFF. For the CDR3, the DNA is TGTGCCAGCAGCTTAGGCCGGGGGGGGGACACCGGGGAGCTGTTTTTT.